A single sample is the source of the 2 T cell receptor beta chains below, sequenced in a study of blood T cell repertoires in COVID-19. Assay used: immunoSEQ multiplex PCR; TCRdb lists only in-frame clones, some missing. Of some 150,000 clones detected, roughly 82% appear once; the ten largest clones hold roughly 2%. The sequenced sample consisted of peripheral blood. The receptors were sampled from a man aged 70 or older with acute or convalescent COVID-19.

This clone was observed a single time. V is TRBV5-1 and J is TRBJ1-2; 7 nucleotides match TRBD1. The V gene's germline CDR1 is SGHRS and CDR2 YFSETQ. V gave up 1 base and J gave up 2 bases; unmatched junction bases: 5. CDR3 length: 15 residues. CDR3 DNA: TGCGCCAGCAGCTTGACCCCGACAGGGAACTATGGCTACACCTTC. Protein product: CASSLTPTGNYGYTF. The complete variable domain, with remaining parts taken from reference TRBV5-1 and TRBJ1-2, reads KAGVTQTPRYLIKTRGQQVTLSCSPISGHRSVSWYQQTPGQGLQFLFEYFSETQRNKGNFPGRFSGRQFSNSRSEMNVSTLELGDSALYLCASSLTPTGNYGYTFGSGTRLTVV.

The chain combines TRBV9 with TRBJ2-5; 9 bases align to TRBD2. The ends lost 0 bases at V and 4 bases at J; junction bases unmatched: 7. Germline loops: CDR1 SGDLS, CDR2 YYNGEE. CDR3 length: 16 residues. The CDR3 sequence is CASSVGLSGSTETQYF. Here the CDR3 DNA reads TGTGCCAGCAGCGTAGGTCTTAGCGGGAGCACAGAGACCCAGTACTTC.